The text below deals with one T cell receptor (beta chain). Its antigen is still unknown. The source of the sample is a study of shared clonotypes between healthy human individuals. Study findings and constraints: Some clonotypes were shared by all four sorted-subset donors, while others were not shared. The non-shared ones had lower generation probabilities than the shared ones.

The protocol was immunoSEQ multiplex PCR, while the TCRdb copy is restricted to in-frame clones and leaves out a portion. The table lists approximately 2.1 million clones, more than 85% of them singletons. Investigators divided CD4+ cells into CD45RA+ naive and CD45RA-negative memory subsets. The TCR originated in a man in his late teens or twenties in good health. Some clones in this sample may be carry-over from other donors' samples. The material sequenced was naive CD4+ T cells from PBMCs. Specified subset: CD45RA+ positively selected.

The CDR3 here is CASSQGGPTEAFF. For the CDR3, the DNA is TGTGCCAGCAGCCAGGGGGGGCCCACTGAAGCTTTCTTT. The V call is TRBV7-8, the J call TRBJ1-1, with 7 bases aligning to TRBD1. The CDR3 loop spans 13 amino acids. V shed 5 bases, J shed 4 bases, and the junction held 4 bases outside the gene matches. Germline assignment: CDR1 SGHVS and CDR2 FQNEAQ.